This T cell receptor beta chain was retrieved from a study of shared clonotypes between healthy human individuals. Study-wide results and limits: There were few donors, and this limited the genetic and exposure-history diversity represented.

Terminally differentiated effector memory CD45RA+ cells were excluded by CCR7 positive selection of CD45RO-negative cells. This clone has more than one count but fewer than ten. Its specificity is not known. Here immunoSEQ multiplex PCR was the method, and the copy in TCRdb shows in-frame clones only, minus some. The table has roughly 2,000,000 clones, roughly 95% seen once; the top ten hold about 1.7%. CDR3 length: 12 residues. Germline V gene data show CDR1 as LNHDA and CDR2 as SQIVND (reference sequence). Trimming shortened V by 8 bases and J by 4 bases, and 11 bases separated the two germline ends.

The sequenced sample was naive CD8+ T cells from PBMCs. The receptor comes from a man younger than 35 in good health. Some clones in this sample may be carry-over from other donors' samples. The chain recombines TRBV19 with TRBJ1-2, with D possibly TRBD1 on 5 matching bases. The CDR3 spells CASSGQAYGYTF. For the CDR3, the DNA is TGTGCCAGTTCAGGGCAGGCCTATGGCTACACCTTC.